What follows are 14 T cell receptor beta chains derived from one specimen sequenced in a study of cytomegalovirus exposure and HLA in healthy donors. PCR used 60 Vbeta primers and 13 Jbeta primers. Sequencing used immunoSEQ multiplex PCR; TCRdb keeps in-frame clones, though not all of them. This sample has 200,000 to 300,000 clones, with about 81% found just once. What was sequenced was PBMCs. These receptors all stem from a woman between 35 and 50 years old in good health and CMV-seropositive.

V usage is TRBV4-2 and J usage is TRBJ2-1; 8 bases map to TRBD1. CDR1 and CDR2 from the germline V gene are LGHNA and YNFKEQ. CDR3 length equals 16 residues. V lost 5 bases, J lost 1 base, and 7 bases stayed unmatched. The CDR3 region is CASSSSGGGSYNEQFF. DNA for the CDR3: TGTGCCAGCAGCTCGTCAGGGGGCGGATCCTACAATGAGCAGTTCTTC.

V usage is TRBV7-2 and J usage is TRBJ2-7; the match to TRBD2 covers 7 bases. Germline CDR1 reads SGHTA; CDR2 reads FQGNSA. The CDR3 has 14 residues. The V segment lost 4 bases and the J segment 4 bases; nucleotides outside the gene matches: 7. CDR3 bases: TGTGCCAGCAGCTACCAAGCGGGAACGTACGAGCAGTACTTC. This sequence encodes CASSYQAGTYEQYF.

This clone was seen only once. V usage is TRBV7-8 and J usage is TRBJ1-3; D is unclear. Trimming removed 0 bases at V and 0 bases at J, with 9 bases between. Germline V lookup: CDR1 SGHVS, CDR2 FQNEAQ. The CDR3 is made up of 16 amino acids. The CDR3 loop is CASSLAVVSSGNTIYF. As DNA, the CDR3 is TGTGCCAGCAGCTTAGCGGTAGTTTCCTCTGGAAACACCATATATTTT.

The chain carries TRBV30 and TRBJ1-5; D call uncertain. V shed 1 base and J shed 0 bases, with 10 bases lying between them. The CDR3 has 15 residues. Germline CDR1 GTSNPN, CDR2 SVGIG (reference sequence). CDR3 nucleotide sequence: TGTGCCTGGAGTGGTGGGCTGTATAGCAATCAGCCCCAGCATTTT. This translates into CAWSGGLYSNQPQHF.

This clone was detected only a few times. DNA of the CDR3: TGTGCCATCAGTGGGGCCAGTAACTCTAACTATGGCTACACCTTC. Translation gives CAISGASNSNYGYTF. The V call is TRBV10-3, the J call TRBJ1-2; D is unclear. Germline-derived CDR1 and CDR2 are ENHRY and SYGVKD. V was pared by 4 bases and J by 0 bases, with 12 bases between. This CDR3 has 15 residues.

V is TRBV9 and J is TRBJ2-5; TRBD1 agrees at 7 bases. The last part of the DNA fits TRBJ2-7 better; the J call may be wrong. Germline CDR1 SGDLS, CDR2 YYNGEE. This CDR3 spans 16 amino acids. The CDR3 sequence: CASSFSGTADSYEQYF. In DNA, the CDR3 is TGTGCCAGCAGCTTTTCCGGGACAGCAGATTCCTACGAGCAGTACTTC.

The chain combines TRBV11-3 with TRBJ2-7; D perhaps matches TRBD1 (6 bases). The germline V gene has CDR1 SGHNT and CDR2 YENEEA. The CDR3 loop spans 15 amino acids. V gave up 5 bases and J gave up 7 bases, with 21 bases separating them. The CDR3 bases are TGTGCCAGCAGCCCAAGCCCAGGCAGGGGTCGAGAGCAGTACTTC. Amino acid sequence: CASSPSPGRGREQYF. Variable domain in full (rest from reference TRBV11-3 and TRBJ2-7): EAGVVQSPRYKIIEKKQPVAFWCNPISGHNTLYWYLQNLGQGPELLIRYENEEAVDDSQLPKDRFSAERLKGVDSTLKIQPAELGDSAVYLCASSPSPGRGREQYFGPGTRLTVT.

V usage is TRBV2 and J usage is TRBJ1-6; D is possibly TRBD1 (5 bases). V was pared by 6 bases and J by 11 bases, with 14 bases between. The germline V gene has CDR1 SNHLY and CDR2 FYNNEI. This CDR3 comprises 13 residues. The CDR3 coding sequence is TGTGCCAGCAGCGGGCAGGGCAATACACCCCTCCACTTT. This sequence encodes CASSGQGNTPLHF.

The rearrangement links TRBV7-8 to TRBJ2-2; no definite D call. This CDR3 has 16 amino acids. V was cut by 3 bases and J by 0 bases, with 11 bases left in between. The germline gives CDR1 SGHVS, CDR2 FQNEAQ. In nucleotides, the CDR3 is TGTGCCAGCAGCTTTCACAGATTCGCGAACACCGGGGAGCTGTTTTTT. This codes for CASSFHRFANTGELFF.

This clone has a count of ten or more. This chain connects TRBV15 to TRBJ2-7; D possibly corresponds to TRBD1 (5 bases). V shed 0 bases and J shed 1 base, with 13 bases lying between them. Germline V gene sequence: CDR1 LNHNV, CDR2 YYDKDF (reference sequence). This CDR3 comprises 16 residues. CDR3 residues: CATSRDSGMRSYEQYF. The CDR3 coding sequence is TGTGCCACCAGCAGAGATTCAGGGATGAGGTCCTACGAGCAGTACTTC. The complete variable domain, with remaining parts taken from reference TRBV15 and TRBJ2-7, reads DAMVIQNPRYQVTQFGKPVTLSCSQTLNHNVMYWYQQKSSQAPKLLFHYYDKDFNNEADTPDNFQSRRPNTSFCFLDIRSPGLGDTAMYLCATSRDSGMRSYEQYFGPGTRLTVT.

In DNA, the CDR3 is TGTGCCAGCATGGGACTCAACACAGATACGCAGTATTTT. Translation: CASMGLNTDTQYF. This sequence joins TRBV25-1 and TRBJ2-3, with a possible D match to TRBD2 (6 bases). Deletions cut 7 bases from V and 2 bases from J, with 10 bases between. The CDR3 totals 13 residues. Germline V gene data show CDR1 as MGHDK and CDR2 as SYGVNS.

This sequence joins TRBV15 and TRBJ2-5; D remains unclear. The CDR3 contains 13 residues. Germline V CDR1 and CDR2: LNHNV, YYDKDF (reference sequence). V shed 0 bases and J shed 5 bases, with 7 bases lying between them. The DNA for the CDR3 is TGTGCCACCAGCAGAGATAGGAGCGAGACCCAGTACTTC. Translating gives CATSRDRSETQYF.

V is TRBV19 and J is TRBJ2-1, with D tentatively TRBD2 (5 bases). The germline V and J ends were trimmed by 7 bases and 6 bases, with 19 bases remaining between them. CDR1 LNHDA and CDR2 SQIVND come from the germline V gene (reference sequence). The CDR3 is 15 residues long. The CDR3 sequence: CASTQLDFGANEQFF. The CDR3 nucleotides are TGTGCCAGTACCCAACTAGATTTTGGCGCCAATGAGCAGTTCTTC.

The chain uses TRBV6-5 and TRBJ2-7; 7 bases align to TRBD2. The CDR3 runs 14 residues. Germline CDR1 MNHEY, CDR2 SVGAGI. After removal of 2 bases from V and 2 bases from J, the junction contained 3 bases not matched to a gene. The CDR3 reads CASSYRGEAYEQYF. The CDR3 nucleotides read TGTGCCAGCAGTTACCGGGGGGAGGCCTACGAGCAGTACTTC.